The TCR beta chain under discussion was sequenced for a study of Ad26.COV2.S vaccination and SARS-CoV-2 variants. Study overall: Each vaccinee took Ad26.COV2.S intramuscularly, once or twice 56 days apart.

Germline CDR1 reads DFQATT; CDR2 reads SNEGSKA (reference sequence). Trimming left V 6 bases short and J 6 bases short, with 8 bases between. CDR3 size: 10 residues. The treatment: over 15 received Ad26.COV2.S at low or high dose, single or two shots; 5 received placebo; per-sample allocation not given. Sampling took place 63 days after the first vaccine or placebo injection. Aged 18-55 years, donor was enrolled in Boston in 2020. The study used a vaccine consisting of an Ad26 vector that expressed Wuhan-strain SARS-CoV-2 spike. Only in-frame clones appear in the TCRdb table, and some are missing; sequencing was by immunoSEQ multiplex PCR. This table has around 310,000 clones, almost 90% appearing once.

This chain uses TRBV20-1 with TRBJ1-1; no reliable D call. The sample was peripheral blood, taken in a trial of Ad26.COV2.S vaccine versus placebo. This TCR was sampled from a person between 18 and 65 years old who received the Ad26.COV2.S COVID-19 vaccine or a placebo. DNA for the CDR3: TGCAGTGCGTCTGGGGCTGAAGCTTTCTTT. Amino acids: CSASGAEAFF.